This T cell receptor (beta chain) comes out of a study of naive and memory T cell subsets. The beta constant-region primer was an equimolar mix of two oligonucleotides covering TRBC1 and TRBC2. TCRdb processed the UMI-ligation and nested PCR reads anew with MiXCR; each CDR3 protein has one entry. There are 150,000 or so distinct CDR3 sequences in the sample; 17% occur only once, and around 0.14% lies in the top ten. Study outcomes and limitations: A few larger clonotypes appeared in naive repertoires, especially CD8, possibly memory cells re-expressing CD45RA. Naive and memory repertoire findings lacked a ground truth for validation. Diversity fell and Gini index rose from naive through CM, EM, EMRA. Over 85% of naive TCR sequences appeared only once, unlike memory subsets.

This CDR3 has 13 residues. Germline lookup yields CDR1 SEHNR and CDR2 FQNEAQ (reference sequence). The V and J ends lost 6 bases and 4 bases respectively, with 12 bases between them. This clonotype was counted at least ten times. Its antigen is currently unknown. This TCR derives from a human donor in good health. The sample was naive CD4+ T cells from blood. The chain has TRBV7-9 and TRBJ2-5; D remains ambiguous. The CDR3 sequence is CASRETTGETQYF. CDR3 nucleotide sequence: TGTGCCAGCAGAGAGACGACTGGAGAGACCCAGTACTTC.